This T cell receptor beta chain was recorded in a study of T-cell reconstitution after alpha-beta-depleted transplantation in children. As it was prepared, the TCRbeta library received unique molecular identifiers. Each CDR3 protein is one row after TCRdb ran MiXCR on the PCR reads. The table lists 530,000 or so distinct CDR3 sequences, 25% to 30% of them singletons. Trimming took 0 bases from V and 8 from J, leaving 10 bases between them. The CDR3 loop spans 13 amino acids. The germline CDR1 and CDR2 sequences are MNHEY and SMNVEV (reference sequence). This sequence joins TRBV27 and TRBJ1-2; D not resolved. The sequencing used PBMCs, collected before TCRalphabeta/CD19-depleted stem cell transplant. The receptor's source is a boy in the first two years of life with Wiskott-Aldrich syndrome, due to receive a stem cell transplant. This chain's CDR3 is CASSLSPVKGYTF. The DNA of the CDR3 is TGTGCCAGCAGTTTATCGCCGGTAAAGGGCTACACCTTC.